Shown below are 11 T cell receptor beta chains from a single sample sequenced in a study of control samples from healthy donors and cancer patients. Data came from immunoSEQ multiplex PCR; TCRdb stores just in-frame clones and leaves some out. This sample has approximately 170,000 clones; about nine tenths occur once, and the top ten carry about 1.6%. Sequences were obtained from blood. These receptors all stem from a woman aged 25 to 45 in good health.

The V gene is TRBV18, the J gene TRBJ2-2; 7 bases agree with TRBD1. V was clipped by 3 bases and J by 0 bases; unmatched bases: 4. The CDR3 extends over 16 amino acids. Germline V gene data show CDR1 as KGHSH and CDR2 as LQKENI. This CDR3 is CASSPRTGSNTGELFF. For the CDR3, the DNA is TGTGCCAGCTCACCTCGGACAGGATCGAACACCGGGGAGCTGTTTTTT.

CDR3 protein: CASSMGRGNEQFF. CDR3 nucleotides: TGTGCCAGTAGTATGGGACGGGGCAATGAGCAGTTCTTC. The V and J genes are TRBV19 and TRBJ2-1; either TRBD1 or TRBD2 may fit D (5 bases each). V lost 3 bases and J lost 6, with 9 bases in between. Germline-derived CDR1 and CDR2 are LNHDA and SQIVND (reference sequence). This CDR3 has 13 residues.

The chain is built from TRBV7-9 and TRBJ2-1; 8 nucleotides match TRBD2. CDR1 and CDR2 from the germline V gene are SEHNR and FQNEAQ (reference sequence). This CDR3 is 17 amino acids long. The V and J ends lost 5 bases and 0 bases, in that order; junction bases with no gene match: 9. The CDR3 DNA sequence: TGTGCCAGCAGCAATGGACTAGCCCAGATCTCCTACAATGAGCAGTTCTTC. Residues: CASSNGLAQISYNEQFF.

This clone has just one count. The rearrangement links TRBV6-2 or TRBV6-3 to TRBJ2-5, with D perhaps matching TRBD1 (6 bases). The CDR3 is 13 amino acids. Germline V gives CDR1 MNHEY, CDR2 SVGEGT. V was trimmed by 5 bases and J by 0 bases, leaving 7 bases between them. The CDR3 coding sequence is TGTGCCAGCAGTGGGACAAACCAAGAGACCCAGTACTTC. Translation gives CASSGTNQETQYF.

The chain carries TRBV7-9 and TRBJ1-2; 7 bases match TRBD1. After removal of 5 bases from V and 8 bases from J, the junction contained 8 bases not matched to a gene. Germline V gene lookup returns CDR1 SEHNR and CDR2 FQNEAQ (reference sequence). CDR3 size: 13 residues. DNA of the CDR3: TGTGCCAGCAGCAGAGACAGGGTAGGGGGCTACACCTTC. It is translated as CASSRDRVGGYTF.

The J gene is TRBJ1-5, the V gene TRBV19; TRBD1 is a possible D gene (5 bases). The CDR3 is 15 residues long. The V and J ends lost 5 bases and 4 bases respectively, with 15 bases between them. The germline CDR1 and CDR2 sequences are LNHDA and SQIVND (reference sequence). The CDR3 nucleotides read TGTGCCAGTAGTCCAGGGTTTAATGGAAATCAGCCCCAGCATTTT. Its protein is CASSPGFNGNQPQHF.

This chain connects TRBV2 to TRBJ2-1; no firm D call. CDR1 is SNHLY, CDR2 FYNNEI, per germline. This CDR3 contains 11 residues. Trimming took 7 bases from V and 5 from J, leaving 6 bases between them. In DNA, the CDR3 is TGTGCCAGCACAGGCCACAATGAGCAGTTCTTC. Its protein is CASTGHNEQFF. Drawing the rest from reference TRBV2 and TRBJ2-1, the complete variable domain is EPEVTQTPSHQVTQMGQEVILRCVPISNHLYFYWYRQILGQKVEFLVSFYNNEISEKSEIFDDQFSVERPDGSNFTLKIRSTKLEDSAMYFCASTGHNEQFFGPGTRLTVL.

CDR3 sequence (DNA): TGTGCCAGCTCACCTTCAGGGGGGAATAGCAATCAGCCCCAGCATTTT. Its protein is CASSPSGGNSNQPQHF. The chain has TRBV18 and TRBJ1-5; 7 bases are shared with TRBD1. The V segment lost 3 bases and the J segment 0 bases; nucleotides outside the gene matches: 5. This CDR3 comprises 16 residues. Germline V gene lookup returns CDR1 KGHSH and CDR2 LQKENI.

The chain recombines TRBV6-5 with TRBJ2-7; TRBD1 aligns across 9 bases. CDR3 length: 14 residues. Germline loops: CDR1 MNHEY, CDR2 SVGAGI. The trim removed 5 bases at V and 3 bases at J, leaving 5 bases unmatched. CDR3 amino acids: CASSIQGAIYEQYF. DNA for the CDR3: TGTGCCAGCAGTATACAGGGGGCTATCTACGAGCAGTACTTC.

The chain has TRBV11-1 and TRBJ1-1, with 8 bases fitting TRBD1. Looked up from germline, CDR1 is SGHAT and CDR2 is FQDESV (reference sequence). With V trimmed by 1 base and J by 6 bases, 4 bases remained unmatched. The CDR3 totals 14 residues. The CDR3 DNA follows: TGTGCCAGCAGCTTAGGGGCAGGGGGCTCTGAAGCTTTCTTT. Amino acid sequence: CASSLGAGGSEAFF.

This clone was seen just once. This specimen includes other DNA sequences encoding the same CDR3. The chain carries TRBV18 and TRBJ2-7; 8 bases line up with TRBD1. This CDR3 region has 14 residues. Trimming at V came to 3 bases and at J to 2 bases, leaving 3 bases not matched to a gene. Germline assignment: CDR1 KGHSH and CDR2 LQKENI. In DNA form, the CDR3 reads TGTGCCAGCTCACCTGGACAGGGCCCCTACGAGCAGTACTTC. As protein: CASSPGQGPYEQYF.